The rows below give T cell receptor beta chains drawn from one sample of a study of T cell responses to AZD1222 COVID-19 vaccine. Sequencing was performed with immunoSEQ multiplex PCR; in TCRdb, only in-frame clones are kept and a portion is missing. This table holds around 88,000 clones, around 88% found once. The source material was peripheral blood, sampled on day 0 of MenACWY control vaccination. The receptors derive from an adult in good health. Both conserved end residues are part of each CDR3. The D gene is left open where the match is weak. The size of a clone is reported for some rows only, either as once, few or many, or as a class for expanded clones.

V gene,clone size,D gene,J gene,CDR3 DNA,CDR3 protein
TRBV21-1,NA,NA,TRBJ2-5,TGTGCCAGCAGCAAAGTTGCGGGGGAGACCCAGTACTTC,CASSKVAGETQYF
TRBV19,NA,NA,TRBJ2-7,TGTGCCAGTACTACGGGGCAGGCAGGGGATTACGAGCAGTACTTC,CASTTGQAGDYEQYF
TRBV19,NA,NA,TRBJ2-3,TGTGCCAGTAGGGTCGAAAACACAGATACGCAGTATTTT,CASRVENTDTQYF
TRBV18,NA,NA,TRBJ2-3,TGTGCCAGCTCACCACCAAATGACCCAGATACGCAGTATTTT,CASSPPNDPDTQYF
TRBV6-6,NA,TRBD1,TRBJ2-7,TGTGCCAGCAGATTGGGTCATGACAGGGGATTATACGAGCAGTACTTC,CASRLGHDRGLYEQYF
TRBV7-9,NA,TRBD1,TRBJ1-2,TGTGCCAGCAGCCCTCGACAGGGTGGGTACGGCGGCTACACCTTC,CASSPRQGGYGGYTF
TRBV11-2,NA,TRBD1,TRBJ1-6,TGTGCCAGCAGCTTAGAGGGGACAGGGACTAATTCACCCCTCCACTTT,CASSLEGTGTNSPLHF
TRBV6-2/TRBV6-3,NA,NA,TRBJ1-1,TGTGCCAGCAGTTACACGCAGGGAGCCCTGAACACTGAAGCTTTCTTT,CASSYTQGALNTEAFF
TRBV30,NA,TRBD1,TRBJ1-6,TGTGCCGGACCTTTAGCAGGGGGTCGGAATTCACCCCTCCACTTT,CAGPLAGGRNSPLHF
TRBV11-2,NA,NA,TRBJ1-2,TGTGCCAGCAGCTTAGGACTAGGACAGAACTATGGCTACACCTTC,CASSLGLGQNYGYTF
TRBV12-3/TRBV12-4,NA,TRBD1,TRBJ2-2,TGTGCCATCCAGGACAGGGCAGTCGGGGAGCTGTTTTTT,CAIQDRAVGELFF
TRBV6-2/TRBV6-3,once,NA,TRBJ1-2,TGTGCCAGCAGTTACTCGAGAAGAGCGGCCCTGGGTGGCTACACCTTC,CASSYSRRAALGGYTF
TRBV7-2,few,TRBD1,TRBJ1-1,TGTGCCAGCAGCTCACAGGGGCCGGGGACTGAAGCTTTCTTT,CASSSQGPGTEAFF
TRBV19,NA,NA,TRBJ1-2,TGTGCCAGTAGTATAGAGCCACAACGCTCGGGAGGCTACACCTTC,CASSIEPQRSGGYTF
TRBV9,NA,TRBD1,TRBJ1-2,TGTGCCAGCAGCACCGGACAGGGCCGGGATGGCTACACCTTC,CASSTGQGRDGYTF
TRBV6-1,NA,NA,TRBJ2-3,TGTGCCAGCAGTGAAGGTCTAAATACGCAGTATTTT,CASSEGLNTQYF
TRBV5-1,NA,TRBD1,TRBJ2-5,TGCGCCAGCAGCTTGACGGGACAGGGCTTAGAGACCCAGTACTTC,CASSLTGQGLETQYF
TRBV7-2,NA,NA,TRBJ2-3,TGTGCCACCGTTCTCACAGATACGCAGTATTTT,CATVLTDTQYF
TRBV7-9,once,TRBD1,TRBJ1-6,TGTGCCAGCAGCCCACCACAGGGGGATAATTCACCCCTCCACTTT,CASSPPQGDNSPLHF
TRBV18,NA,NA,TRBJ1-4,TGTGCCAGCTCAGCTAACCCGGGGACTAATGAAAAACTGTTTTTT,CASSANPGTNEKLFF
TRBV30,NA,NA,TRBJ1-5,TGTGCCTGGAGTTCTGGGGGGCAGGATCAGCCCCAGCATTTT,CAWSSGGQDQPQHF
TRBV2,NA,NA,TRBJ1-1,TGTGCCAGCTGGGTCGGGCCTTTGAACACTGAAGCTTTCTTT,CASWVGPLNTEAFF
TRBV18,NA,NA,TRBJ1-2,TGTGCCAGCTCACCACCGATTGCGGGGACGGATGGCTACACCTTC,CASSPPIAGTDGYTF
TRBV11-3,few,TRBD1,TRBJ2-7,TGTGCCAGCAGTTATTCCGGGACAGGGCAATACTACGAGCAGTACTTC,CASSYSGTGQYYEQYF
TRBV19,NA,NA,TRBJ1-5,TGTGCCAGCTCCTGGGGGGGCGCGAGCAATCAGCCCCAGCATTTT,CASSWGGASNQPQHF
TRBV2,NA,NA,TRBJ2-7,TGTGCCAGCTCACCGGGGGGACAAGGGTACGAGCAGTACTTC,CASSPGGQGYEQYF
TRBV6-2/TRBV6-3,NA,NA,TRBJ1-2,TGTGCCAGCAGTTACGCCGGGACAATCTATGGCTACACCTTC,CASSYAGTIYGYTF
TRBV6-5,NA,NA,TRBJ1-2,TGTGCCAGCCTCAGGGGATATGGCTACACCTTC,CASLRGYGYTF
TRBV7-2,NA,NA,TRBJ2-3,TGTGCCAGCAGCTTAACGTTAGTGGATACGCAGTATTTT,CASSLTLVDTQYF
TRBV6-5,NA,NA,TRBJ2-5,TGTGCCAGCAGTTTCAGGGTACAAGAGACCCAGTACTTC,CASSFRVQETQYF
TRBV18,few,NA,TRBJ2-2,TGTGCCAGCTCACTTTTGACGGAGAACACCGGGGAGCTGTTTTTT,CASSLLTENTGELFF
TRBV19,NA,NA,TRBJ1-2,TGTGCCAGTAGAATCGCGGCCCCTAACTATGGCTACACCTTC,CASRIAAPNYGYTF
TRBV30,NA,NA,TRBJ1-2,TGTGCCTGGAGTGGGGGGTCTAACTATGGCTACACCTTC,CAWSGGSNYGYTF
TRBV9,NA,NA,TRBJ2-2,TGTGCCAGCAGCTGGGATTCGAGCACCGGGGAGCTGTTTTTT,CASSWDSSTGELFF
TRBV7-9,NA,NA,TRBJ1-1,TGTGCCAGCTGCTCCGGCGACAGTTACACTGAAGCTTTCTTT,CASCSGDSYTEAFF
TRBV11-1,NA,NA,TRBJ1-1,TGTGCCAGCAGCTTAGGGGCCGGACCGAACACTGAAGCTTTCTTT,CASSLGAGPNTEAFF
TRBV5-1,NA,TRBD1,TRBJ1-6,TGCGCCAGCAGCTTGGAGGAGGGGGCCCCCCTCCACTTT,CASSLEEGAPLHF
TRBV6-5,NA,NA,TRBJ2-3,TGTGCCAGCAGTTCTCCCGGGCGAAACACAGATACGCAGTATTTT,CASSSPGRNTDTQYF
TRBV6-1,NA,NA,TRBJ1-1,TGTGCCAGCAGTGAAGGCCGATGGGAAGCTTTCTTT,CASSEGRWEAFF